Below, 13 T cell receptor beta chains from the same sample are listed, as sequenced in a study of low-dose radiotherapy and immunotherapy resistance in tumors. Alpha- and beta-chain coverage of first-strand cDNA came from TRAV- and TRBV-specific primers. Both a constant-region primer and a V-primer adapter served to amplify TCRs across roughly 21 PCR cycles. One entry per CDR3 protein, called by TCRdb with MiXCR from the reads. The sample has 95,000 to 100,000 distinct CDR3 sequences, about 20% seen once. Regarding time point: after trial treatment. Treatment reported: LDRT plus nivolumab, ipilimumab, low-dose cyclophosphamide and aspirin (RACIN trial). This specimen was PBMCs, taken after low-dose radiotherapy plus immunotherapy. These receptors were taken from a male donor with prostate cancer.

This clonotype was observed at least ten times. The V call is TRBV27, the J call TRBJ2-3, with D unclear. The CDR3 has 16 amino acids. CDR1 and CDR2 from the germline V gene are MNHEY and SMNVEV (reference sequence). Between the trimmed V and J ends, which lost 5 bases and 0 bases, there was a span of 15 bases. CDR3 sequence: CASSVMGTASTDTQYF. CDR3 coding DNA: TGTGCCAGCAGTGTAATGGGCACGGCTAGCACAGATACGCAGTATTTT.

This clonotype was counted ten times or more. The V gene is TRBV28, the J gene TRBJ1-6; 8 bases align to TRBD1. In germline, CDR1 is MDHEN, CDR2 SYDVKM. The CDR3 totals 16 residues. J lost 10 bases, V lost 2 bases, and 10 bases had no gene match. The CDR3 nucleotides read TGTGCCAGCAGTTTAAGTTTCCGGACAGGGAGCTCACCCCTCCACTTT. Amino acid sequence: CASSLSFRTGSSPLHF.

At least ten counts were recorded for this clonotype. The V and J genes are TRBV4-3 and TRBJ2-7, with TRBD1 identical over 10 bases. CDR3 size: 16 residues. The V segment lost 1 base and the J segment 3 bases; nucleotides outside the gene matches: 6. Germline values: CDR1 LGHNA, CDR2 YSLEER. CDR3 nucleotides: TGCGCCAGCAGCCAAGGGGGGGGGACAGGGGTCTACGAGCAGTACTTC. Protein product: CASSQGGGTGVYEQYF.

This clonotype was seen more than once but under ten times. The chain employs TRBV19 and TRBJ1-3; D is possibly TRBD1 (5 bases). The CDR3 length is 14 residues. Germline V gene sequence: CDR1 LNHDA, CDR2 SQIVND (reference sequence). V was clipped by 9 bases and J by 0 bases, with 12 bases between them. As DNA, the CDR3 is TGTGCCAGCCGGGGGTCTGTCTCTGGAAACACCATATATTTT. Translated, it gives CASRGSVSGNTIYF.

This clonotype was counted many times. The V call is TRBV3-1, the J call TRBJ2-1, with D perhaps being TRBD1 or TRBD2 (6 bases each). Germline V gene data show CDR1 as LGHDT and CDR2 as YNNKEL (reference sequence). V was clipped by 2 bases and J by 1 base, with 15 bases between them. The CDR3 sequence is 17 residues long. The CDR3 spells CASSQIRGGPSYNEQFF. The CDR3 coding sequence is TGTGCCAGCAGCCAAATCCGAGGGGGGCCTTCCTACAATGAGCAGTTCTTC.

This chain connects TRBV28 to TRBJ2-1; D not certain. Trimming left V 3 bases short and J 9 bases short, with 9 bases between. This CDR3 comprises 12 residues. Germline V CDR1 and CDR2: MDHEN, SYDVKM. As DNA, the CDR3 is TGTGCCAGCAGTTTCGTGGTTGTTGAGCAGTTCTTC. Translated: CASSFVVVEQFF. The whole variable domain, remainder taken from reference TRBV28 and TRBJ2-1, is DVKVTQSSRYLVKRTGEKVFLECVQDMDHENMFWYRQDPGLGLRLIYFSYDVKMKEKGDIPEGYSVSREKKERFSLILESASTNQTSMYLCASSFVVVEQFFGPGTRLTVL.

The chain combines TRBV5-8 with TRBJ2-3, with D perhaps given as TRBD1 or TRBD2 (5 bases each). The CDR3 has 15 residues. Between the trimmed V and J ends, which lost 4 bases and 0 bases, there was a span of 12 bases. CDR1 is SGHTS and CDR2 is YDEGEE in the germline V gene. The CDR3 is CASSHRDGSTDTQYF. The CDR3 DNA follows: TGTGCCAGCAGCCACCGGGACGGGAGCACAGATACGCAGTATTTT.

This clonotype was seen at least ten times. The chain combines TRBV20-1 with TRBJ2-1, with D possibly called TRBD1 or TRBD2 (5 bases each). The germline V and J ends were trimmed by 0 bases and 0 bases, with 21 bases remaining between them. This CDR3 spans 19 amino acids. Germline lookup yields CDR1 DFQATT and CDR2 SNEGSKA (reference sequence). The CDR3 DNA reads TGCAGTGCTAGAGATCAGGGAGTGACTGTTCGCGTCTCCTACAATGAGCAGTTCTTC. Its translation: CSARDQGVTVRVSYNEQFF.

This clonotype was counted many times. The chain links TRBV29-1 to TRBJ2-2, with D possibly called TRBD1 or TRBD2 (5 bases each). The V and J ends lost 3 bases and 6 bases respectively, with 17 bases between them. The germline CDR1 and CDR2 sequences are SQVTM and ANQGSEA. CDR3 length: 15 amino acids. The CDR3 coding sequence is TGCAGCGTTGAGATGTCTGGCTGGGACCCCGGGGAGCTGTTTTTT. Translation: CSVEMSGWDPGELFF.

Notes on this clonotype: A far larger clone is one base from this, pointing to a likely read error. The V call is TRBV6-5, the J call TRBJ2-1; TRBD2 matches 9 bases. The length of the CDR3 is 16 residues. The germline V gene encodes CDR1 MNHEY and CDR2 SVGAGI. The CDR3 loop is CASSEEAGGAVNEQLF. The DNA of the CDR3 is TGTGCCAGCAGTGAAGAGGCGGGGGGGGCAGTCAATGAGCAGCTCTTC.

The CDR3 is CASSLAGTGYTF. DNA of the CDR3: TGTGCCAGCAGTTTAGCGGGGACCGGCTACACCTTC. The V gene is TRBV12-3 or TRBV12-4, the J gene TRBJ1-2, with D tentatively TRBD1 (5 bases). V lost 0 bases, J lost 8 bases, and 7 bases lay in between. The CDR3 runs 12 residues.

This clonotype appeared many times. J is TRBJ2-3 and V is TRBV6-6; D remains unclear. This CDR3 contains 13 residues. Germline CDR1 is MNHNY and CDR2 is SVGAGI (reference sequence). V was clipped by 5 bases and J by 1 base, with 7 bases between them. CDR3 amino acids: CASSPGGTDTQYF. The CDR3 bases are TGTGCCAGCAGTCCCGGCGGCACAGATACGCAGTATTTT.

This clonotype was seen ten or more times. The rearrangement uses TRBV20-1 and TRBJ2-5, with D possibly TRBD2 on 5 matching bases. The CDR3 spans 15 residues. From germline, CDR1 is DFQATT and CDR2 SNEGSKA (reference sequence). The V gene lost 6 bases and the J gene lost 0 bases, with 17 bases spanning the gap. CDR3 in DNA: TGCAGTGCGAAAGATTTTACCGGGAACCAAGAGACCCAGTACTTC. Encoded protein: CSAKDFTGNQETQYF.